This T cell receptor beta chain is from a study of blood T cells in healthy people across ages. Primed by a sample-barcoded 5' primer and a J-beta primer mix, a second PCR proceeded for about 7 to 11 cycles. TCRdb reprocessed the 5' RACE reads via MiXCR and lists one record per CDR3 protein. Found here are 1 million or so distinct CDR3 sequences, roughly a quarter of them singletons; the top ten hold less than 0.85%. These data were also filed under a second study, of T cells of mothers and their children.

Material for sequencing was blood. This sequence originates from a girl aged 2-10 years in good health.

The CDR3 is CATNDRNTDTQYF. The CDR3 coding sequence is TGTGCCACCAACGACAGAAACACAGATACGCAGTATTTT. V gene TRBV15 combines with J gene TRBJ2-3; TRBD1 is a possible D gene (5 bases). Deletions cut 7 bases from V and 2 bases from J, with 10 bases between. Germline-derived CDR1 and CDR2 are LNHNV and YYDKDF (reference sequence). The CDR3 is 13 amino acids.